This T cell receptor (beta chain) originates from a study of T cell changes during pregnancy in multiple sclerosis. Per germline, CDR1 MNHEY and CDR2 SMNVEV (reference sequence). V dropped 8 bases and J dropped 0 bases, with 11 bases sitting between them. The CDR3 has 13 amino acids. TCRdb's table, derived via immunoSEQ multiplex PCR, lists solely in-frame clones and lacks some. The data show roughly 50,000 clones, with 94% seen just once and about 3% held by the top ten. This sequence originates from a female donor with multiple sclerosis, enrolled in a pregnancy study. The chain recombines TRBV27 with TRBJ2-7, with D perhaps matching TRBD2 (6 bases). The sequencing here drew on CD8+ T cells from peripheral blood mononuclear cells, taken in the third trimester of pregnancy. In nucleotides, the CDR3 is TGTGCCAGCTCGGGACTCCCCTCCTACGAGCAGTACTTC. It translates to CASSGLPSYEQYF.